A single T cell receptor beta chain is shown here with its context. CDR1 and CDR2 from the germline V gene are MDHEN and SYDVKM. The CDR3 spans 13 residues. Trimming took off 4 bases at V and 8 bases at J, with 14 bases between the two ends. This sample is part of a study of shared clonotypes between healthy human individuals. Each sample came from a Caucasian adult donor living in Nashville, Tennessee. CD4+ cell separation produced CD45RA+ naive and CD45RA-negative memory subsets. TCRdb keeps only in-frame clones here, not all; method: immunoSEQ multiplex PCR. The sample includes more than 1 million clones, around 82% of them seen just once.

The clonotype was recovered from a man between 18 and 35 years old in good health. Some clones in this sample may be carry-over from other donors' samples. The V call is TRBV28, the J call TRBJ1-2; D gene uncertain. The sequencing sample was made of memory CD4+ T cells from PBMCs. The subset is: CD45RA-negative fraction. CDR3 nucleotide sequence: TGTGCCAGCAGTTCCCAGTGGGTGTGGGGCTACACCTTC. Translating gives CASSSQWVWGYTF.